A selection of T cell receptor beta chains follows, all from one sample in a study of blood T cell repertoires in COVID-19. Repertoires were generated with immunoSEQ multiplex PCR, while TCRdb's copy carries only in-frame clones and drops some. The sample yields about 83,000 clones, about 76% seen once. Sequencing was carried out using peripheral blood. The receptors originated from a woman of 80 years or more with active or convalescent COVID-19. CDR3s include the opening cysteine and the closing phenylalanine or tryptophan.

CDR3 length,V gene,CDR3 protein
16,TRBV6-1,CASSEAWGDGDYGYTF
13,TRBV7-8,CASSGGQEETQYF
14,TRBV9,CASSVTGGESPLHF
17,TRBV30,CACGSGSTSSYNSPLHF
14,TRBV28,CASSLYGPNQPQHF
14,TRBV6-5,CASSYGQLNTEAFF
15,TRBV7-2,CASSLASGGFYEQYF
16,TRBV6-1,CASSEAGTGASQVRYF
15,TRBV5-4,CASSSGQATNEKLFF
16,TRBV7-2,CASSPFSGQYNQPQHF
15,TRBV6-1,CASSETGTGGPKLFF
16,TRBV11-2,CASSLGTGGWDEKLFF
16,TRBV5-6,CASSRRGTGGVEKLFF
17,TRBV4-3,CASSQGEGGTMNTEAFF
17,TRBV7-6,CASSTRTGLVTNEKLFF
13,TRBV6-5,CASSRGLGTEAFF
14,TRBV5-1,CASSDTGGSYEQYF
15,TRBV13,CASSLKTVVTGELFF
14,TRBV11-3,CASSFRGGNNEQFF
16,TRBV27,CASSSLPLQGSYEQYF
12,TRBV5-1,CASSTGYTEAFF
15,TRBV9,CASSVGQGAGTEAFF
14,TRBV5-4,CASSSQGRHSPLHF
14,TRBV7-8,CASSLAGLHTEAFF
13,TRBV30,CAWDNRDSYEQYF
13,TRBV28,CASRTDRVHGYTF
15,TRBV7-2,CASSHRTGPHQPQHF
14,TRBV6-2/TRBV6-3,CASSSGGYPGELFF
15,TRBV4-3,CASSQLAGVGDTQYF
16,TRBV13,CASSLVVSGGSTEAFF
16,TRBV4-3,CASSQDPNGGWNEQFF
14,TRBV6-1,CASREDRGNSPLHF
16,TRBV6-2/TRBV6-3,CASSQGFTARNTEAFF
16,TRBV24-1,CATSGVGTGDYYGYTF
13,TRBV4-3,CASSHGPGNGYTF
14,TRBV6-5,CASSSGGMNTEAFF
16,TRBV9,CASSLLTTGTYNEQFF
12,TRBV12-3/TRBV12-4,CASRTGLGKLFF
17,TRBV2,CASSLRTSGGEGGELFF
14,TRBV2,CASSEETGAYGYTF
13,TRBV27,CASRNGGGSTIYF